This section outlines one TCR beta chain sequence together with its context. This record belongs to a study of blood T cells in healthy people across ages. Primed by a sample-barcoded 5' primer and a J-beta primer mix, a second PCR proceeded for roughly 6 to 12 cycles. TCRdb passed the 5' RACE reads through MiXCR, listing each CDR3 protein once. The sample records about 970,000 distinct CDR3 sequences, roughly 47% being singletons. With 5 bases removed from V and 8 bases from J, the gap between germline ends came to 12 bases. This CDR3 is 12 amino acids long. The chain employs TRBV12-3 or TRBV12-4 and TRBJ1-2; D might be TRBD1 (5 bases). The sequencing input was blood. The receptor was isolated from a woman aged 60-75 years in good health. CDR3 sequence: CASSKHKGGYTF. CDR3 nucleotides: TGTGCCAGCAGTAAACATAAGGGGGGCTACACCTTC.